Below, 5 T cell receptor beta chains from the same sample are listed, as sequenced in a study of blood T cell repertoires in COVID-19. Libraries were prepared by immunoSEQ multiplex PCR; TCRdb keeps only in-frame clonotypes and omits some of them. Among some 220,000 clones listed, around 83% were seen once. Sequenced: peripheral blood. Every receptor here comes from a middle-aged man with active or convalescent COVID-19.

This sequence joins TRBV29-1 and TRBJ2-3; 7 bases fit TRBD2. The germline V gene has CDR1 SQVTM and CDR2 ANQGSEA. J lost 9 bases, V lost 7 bases, and 4 bases had no gene match. The CDR3 spans 10 residues. CDR3: CSAKGGTQYF. The CDR3 DNA reads as TGCAGCGCAAAGGGAGGGACGCAGTATTTT.

This chain joins TRBV27 and TRBJ2-1; D may be TRBD2 (6 bases). This CDR3 spans 15 amino acids. CDR1 and CDR2 (germline): MNHEY, SMNVEV (reference sequence). Trimming stripped 0 bases from V and 5 bases from J, with 11 bases between. CDR3 protein: CASSLSVGLNNEQFF. The CDR3 nucleotides are TGTGCCAGCAGTTTATCGGTGGGACTCAACAATGAGCAGTTCTTC.

A single count supports this clone. The rearrangement uses TRBV19 and TRBJ2-4; D not resolved. Trimming cost V 4 bases and J 0 bases, with 7 bases left between them. The germline gives CDR1 LNHDA, CDR2 SQIVND (reference sequence). CDR3 length: 14 amino acids. CDR3 coding DNA: TGTGCCAGTAGTAAGACACGAGCCAAAAACATTCAGTACTTC. Translated: CASSKTRAKNIQYF.

The sample holds a few counts of this clone. This chain joins TRBV5-1 and TRBJ1-2; D perhaps matches TRBD1 (6 bases). The CDR3 totals 13 residues. In germline, CDR1 is SGHRS, CDR2 YFSETQ. Trimming cost V 4 bases and J 8 bases, with 15 bases left between them. As DNA, the CDR3 is TGCGCCAGCAGCCCCAACAGGGAATACGGCTACACCTTC. Protein product: CASSPNREYGYTF.

The chain employs TRBV29-1 and TRBJ1-2; possibly TRBD1 for D (6 bases). CDR3 length: 14 amino acids. Germline-derived CDR1 and CDR2 are SQVTM and ANQGSEA. The V and J ends lost 5 bases and 7 bases respectively, with 20 bases between them. CDR3 sequence reads: CSVQGTQGFFGYTF. CDR3 nucleotide sequence: TGCAGCGTTCAAGGGACGCAGGGGTTTTTTGGCTACACCTTC.